The TCR beta chain under discussion was sequenced for a study of PD-1 blockade in classical Hodgkin lymphoma. Study observations and caveats: While CD8+ TCR diversity did not rise significantly by C4D1, CD4+ TCR diversity did. Healthy donors were reported to have higher baseline TCR diversity than newly diagnosed patients.

Sequencing was performed with immunoSEQ multiplex PCR; in TCRdb, only in-frame clones are kept and a portion is missing. The sample yields 110,000 or so clones, over 85% seen once. Sample time point: cycle 4 day 1 (C4D1), after more than 5 weeks of nivolumab. Brentuximab vedotin exposure varied, and every patient relapsed after autologous stem cell transplantation. Complete response, partial response or progressive disease constituted the best response categories observed. Details on this clone: Antigen unknown.

The sequencing used peripheral blood mononuclear cells (PBMCs), collected before the fourth cycle of nivolumab. The sequence was obtained from a human donor with classical Hodgkin lymphoma.

The CDR3 protein is CASSLEGTVIGTEAFF. The CDR3 DNA reads as TGTGCCAGCAGCTTAGAGGGCACGGTCATCGGGACTGAAGCTTTCTTT. This chain links TRBV7-9 with TRBJ1-1; no definite D call. Per germline, CDR1 SEHNR and CDR2 FQNEAQ (reference sequence). V lost 1 base to trimming and J lost 5 bases, with 17 bases between them. There are 16 residues in the CDR3.